This T cell receptor beta chain derives from a study of glioma-infiltrating T cells after dendritic cell vaccination. Study context: Dendritic cells derived from monocytes and pulsed with autologous tumor lysate formed the vaccine.

For this clone: Antigen specificity is unknown.

Germline V gene data show CDR1 as MGHRA and CDR2 as YSYEKL. The CDR3 has 14 residues. V was cut by 0 bases and J by 2 bases, with 7 bases left in between. Sequencing was performed with immunoSEQ multiplex PCR; in TCRdb, only in-frame clones are kept and a portion is missing. The sample consists of under 40,000 clones, approximately 91% of them appearing once. Study-wide results and limits: Few patients contributed both blood and tumor specimens. Estimated pretreatment TIL content predicted outcome after dendritic cell vaccination.

Fresh-frozen tumor tissue and more than two years of survival data were available for all. The sequenced sample was blood, obtained before dendritic cell vaccination. This TCR came from a human donor with glioblastoma. This chain connects TRBV4-1 to TRBJ1-1; D uncertain. The chain's CDR3 is CASSQDRDNTEAFF. The CDR3 DNA reads TGCGCCAGCAGCCAAGATAGAGATAACACTGAAGCTTTCTTT.